This T cell receptor (beta chain) was sequenced for a study of identical twins. Study findings and constraints: Carriage of fewer insertions was seen in abundant cord blood beta clonotypes, whereas memory repertoires showed none. Its conclusions, products of cross-sectional statistical analysis, did not come from following the same donors.

Of note for this clonotype: Its antigen is still unknown.

V was pared by 1 base and J by 5 bases, with 7 bases between. The CDR3 consists of 13 residues. CDR1 is SSHAT and CDR2 is FNYEAQ in the germline V gene (reference sequence). Template switching added a universal primer site, and cDNA bore unique molecular identifiers. TCRdb ran MiXCR on the 5' RACE reads and lists one entry per CDR3 protein. The sample holds about 340,000 distinct CDR3 sequences, about 12% seen once. These same records also appear under a second study, on yellow fever vaccine responses in identical twins.

The receptor was derived from a woman aged 18-29 years in good health. Sequencing was carried out using CD8+ T cells sorted from blood. This chain joins TRBV7-7 and TRBJ2-3; D gene ambiguous. In DNA form, the CDR3 reads TGTGCCAGCAGCTTAGGGAGTGGAGATACGCAGTATTTT. Protein product: CASSLGSGDTQYF.